This T cell receptor (beta chain) was identified during a study of T cells in Graves' hyperthyroidism and ophthalmopathy. Study-wide findings and caveats: Ophthalmopathy, which appeared later, was predicted by the model a median roughly 6.6 months before onset. Expanded thyroid clonotypes (above 0.001) were mostly also found in blood. Ophthalmopathy was separated from stable hyperthyroidism by a 13 V-J model.

Researchers took RNA transcripts and amplified the TCR beta CDR3 regions from them. The HTBI set primed first-round TCR CDR3 RT-PCR. MiXCR, run by TCRdb on the multiplex PCR reads, gives a single entry per CDR3 protein. The table lists approximately 570,000 distinct CDR3 sequences, just under 20% of them singletons. This clonotype came up a few times. The target antigen is unknown. The CDR3 length is 11 residues. Trimming pared 7 bases from V and 4 bases from J, leaving 6 bases between. The germline CDR1 and CDR2 sequences are MNHEY and SMNVEV (reference sequence). Uncontrolled infection, other autoimmune disease, pregnancy or lactation led to exclusion.

The chain joins TRBV27 to TRBJ2-3; D is uncertain. Sequenced input: blood. This TCR came from a man aged 40-49 years with Graves' ophthalmopathy. The chain's CDR3 is CASTSADTQYF. In nucleotides, the CDR3 is TGTGCCAGCACGAGTGCAGATACGCAGTATTTT.